The clone carrying this TCR beta chain was observed at least ten times. The CDR3 totals 14 residues. Germline CDR1 and CDR2: DFQATT and SNEGSKA (reference sequence). V lost 6 bases and J 0 bases, leaving 12 bases between the germline ends. This sample was taken from a study of T cells in Graves' hyperthyroidism and ophthalmopathy. Each ophthalmopathy patient scored at least 3 on the Clinical Activity Score and at least 4 on NOSPECS grade, with duration under 3 months. Amplified TCR beta CDR3 regions came from RNA transcripts. When the TCR CDR3 underwent first-round RT-PCR, the HTBI primer set was used. One entry per CDR3 protein results from TCRdb running MiXCR on the multiplex PCR reads. The sample yields hundreds of thousands of distinct CDR3 sequences, roughly a sixth seen once.

Sequencing was done on a sample of blood. This clonotype was sampled from a woman between 40 and 55 years old with Graves' ophthalmopathy. The chain uses TRBV20-1 and TRBJ2-1, with unresolved D. The CDR3 DNA reads as TGCAGTGCCTCGGCGGTGGACTCCTACAATGAGCAGTTCTTC. Translating it yields CSASAVDSYNEQFF.